This T cell receptor beta chain is drawn from a study of T cells in Graves' hyperthyroidism and ophthalmopathy. Study-level results: Patients with ophthalmopathy were separated from those with stable hyperthyroidism by a 13 V-J model. Expanded thyroid clonotypes (above 0.001) were mostly also found in blood.

The CDR3 is 14 amino acids. CDR1 and CDR2 (germline): SGHTA, FQGNSA. Trimming took 2 bases from V and 7 from J, leaving 9 bases between them. Concerning this clonotype: Its cognate antigen is unknown.

RNA transcripts provided the source from which TCR beta CDR3 regions were amplified. The HTBI set primed first-round TCR CDR3 RT-PCR. One entry per CDR3 protein results from TCRdb running MiXCR on the multiplex PCR reads. The sample lists 370,000 or so distinct CDR3 sequences, around 14% occurring once. J is TRBJ1-6 and V is TRBV7-2; D remains ambiguous. The TCR sequence derives from a woman in her late teens or twenties with Graves' hyperthyroidism that later progressed to Graves' ophthalmopathy. Sequenced input: blood. Written as DNA, the CDR3 is TGTGCCAGCAGCTTACGCGGCAGAAATTCACCCCTCCACTTT. It specifies CASSLRGRNSPLHF.